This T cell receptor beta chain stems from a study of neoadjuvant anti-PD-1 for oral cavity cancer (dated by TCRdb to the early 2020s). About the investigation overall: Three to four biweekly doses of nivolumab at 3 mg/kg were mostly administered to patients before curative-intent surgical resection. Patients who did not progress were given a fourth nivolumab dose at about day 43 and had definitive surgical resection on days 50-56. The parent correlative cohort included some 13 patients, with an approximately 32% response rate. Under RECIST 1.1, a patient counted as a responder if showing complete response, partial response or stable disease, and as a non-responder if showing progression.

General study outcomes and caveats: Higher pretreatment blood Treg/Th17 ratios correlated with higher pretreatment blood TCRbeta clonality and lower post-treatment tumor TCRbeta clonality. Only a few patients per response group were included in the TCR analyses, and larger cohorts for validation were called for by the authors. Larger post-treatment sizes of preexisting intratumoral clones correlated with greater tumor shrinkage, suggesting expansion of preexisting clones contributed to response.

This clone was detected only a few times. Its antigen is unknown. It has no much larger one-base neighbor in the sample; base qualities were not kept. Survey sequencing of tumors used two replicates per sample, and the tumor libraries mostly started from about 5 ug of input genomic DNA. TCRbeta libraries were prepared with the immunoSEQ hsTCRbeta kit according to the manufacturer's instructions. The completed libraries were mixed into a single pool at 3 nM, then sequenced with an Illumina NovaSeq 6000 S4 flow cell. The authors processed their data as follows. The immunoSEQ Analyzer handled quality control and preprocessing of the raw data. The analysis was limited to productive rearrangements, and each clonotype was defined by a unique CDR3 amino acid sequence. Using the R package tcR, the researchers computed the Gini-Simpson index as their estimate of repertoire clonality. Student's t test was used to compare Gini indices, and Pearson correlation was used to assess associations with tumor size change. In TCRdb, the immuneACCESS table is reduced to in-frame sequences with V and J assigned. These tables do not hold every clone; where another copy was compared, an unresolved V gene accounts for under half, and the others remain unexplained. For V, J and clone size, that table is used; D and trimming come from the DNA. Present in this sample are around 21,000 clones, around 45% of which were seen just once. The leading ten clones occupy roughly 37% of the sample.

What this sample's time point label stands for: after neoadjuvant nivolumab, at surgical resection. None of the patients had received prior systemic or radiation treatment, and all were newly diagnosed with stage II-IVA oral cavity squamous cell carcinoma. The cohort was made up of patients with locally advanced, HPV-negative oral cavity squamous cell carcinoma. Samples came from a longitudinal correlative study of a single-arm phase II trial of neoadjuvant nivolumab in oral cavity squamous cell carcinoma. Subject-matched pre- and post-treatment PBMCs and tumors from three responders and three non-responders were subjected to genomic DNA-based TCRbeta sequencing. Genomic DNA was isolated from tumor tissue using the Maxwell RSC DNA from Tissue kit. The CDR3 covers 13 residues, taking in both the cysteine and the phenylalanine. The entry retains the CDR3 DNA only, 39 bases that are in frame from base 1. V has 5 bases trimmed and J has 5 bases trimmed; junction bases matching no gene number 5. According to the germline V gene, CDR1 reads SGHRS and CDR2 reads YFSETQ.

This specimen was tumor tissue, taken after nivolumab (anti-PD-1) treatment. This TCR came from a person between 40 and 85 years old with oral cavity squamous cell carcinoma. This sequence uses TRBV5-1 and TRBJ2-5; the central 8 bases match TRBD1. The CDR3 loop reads CASRRQGLETQYF. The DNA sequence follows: TGCGCCAGCAGGAGACAGGGGTTGGAGACCCAGTACTTC.